The 29 T cell receptor beta chains below come from one sample, sequenced in a study of T cells in Graves' hyperthyroidism and ophthalmopathy. RNA transcripts served as the template for amplifying TCR beta CDR3 regions. First-round RT-PCR of the TCR CDR3 relied on the HTBI primer set. Using its own MiXCR run on the multiplex PCR reads, TCRdb lists one record per CDR3 protein. The repertoire holds about 280,000 distinct CDR3 sequences, with less than 30% as singletons. The sequenced sample was blood. The receptors here all came from a man in his forties with Graves' hyperthyroidism that later progressed to Graves' ophthalmopathy.

This clonotype was observed at least ten times. This chain uses TRBV27 with TRBJ1-2, with TRBD1 matching over 8 bases. The CDR3 runs to 15 residues. The J segment lost 8 bases and the V segment lost 1 base, leaving 9 bases of the junction unmatched. Germline CDR1 and CDR2: MNHEY and SMNVEV (reference sequence). In nucleotides, the CDR3 is TGTGCCAGCAGTTTATTAGCAGGGGGCGCAGGGGGCTACACCTTC. Its protein product is CASSLLAGGAGGYTF.

There are many counts of this clonotype. This chain joins TRBV6-1 and TRBJ2-5; D possibly corresponds to TRBD1 (6 bases). Germline V gives CDR1 MNHNS, CDR2 SASEGT. V lost 1 base, J lost 5 bases, and 20 bases lay in between. The CDR3 is 17 residues long. CDR3 residues: CASSEGRTAYLGETQYF. The DNA for the CDR3 is TGTGCCAGCAGTGAAGGGAGGACAGCTTACCTGGGGGAGACCCAGTACTTC.

This clonotype showed up many times. The chain combines TRBV9 with TRBJ2-5; possible D gene TRBD2, 8 bases. The CDR3 length is 15 residues. V gave up 5 bases and J gave up 5 bases, with 19 bases separating them. CDR1 and CDR2 (germline): SGDLS, YYNGEE. The CDR3 loop reads CASRRGLAGKETQYF. CDR3 DNA sequence: TGTGCCAGCAGGAGGGGGCTAGCGGGCAAGGAGACCCAGTACTTC.

This clonotype came up many times. The chain combines TRBV29-1 with TRBJ2-5; no clear D gene. The CDR3 runs to 13 residues. Germline V lookup: CDR1 SQVTM, CDR2 ANQGSEA. V was clipped by 2 bases and J by 1 base, with 8 bases between them. Here the CDR3 DNA reads TGCAGCGTTGAAAGGCAGGTCCAAGAGACCCAGTACTTC. Protein sequence: CSVERQVQETQYF. Combining the CDR3 with reference TRBV29-1 and TRBJ2-5 gives the whole variable domain SAVISQKPSRDICQRGTSLTIQCQVDSQVTMMFWYRQQPGQSLTLIATANQGSEATYESGFVIDKFPISRPNLTFSTLTVSNMSPEDSSIYLCSVERQVQETQYFGPGTRLLVL.

This clonotype was counted at least ten times. The chain recombines TRBV6-1 with TRBJ2-2; 7 bases are shared with TRBD1. The CDR3 totals 15 residues. V lost 6 bases and J lost 1; bases outside the gene matches: 5. CDR1 and CDR2 from the germline V gene are MNHNS and SASEGT. CDR3 sequence reads: CASRSGQLNTGELFF. CDR3 bases: TGTGCCAGCAGGTCGGGACAGCTGAACACCGGGGAGCTGTTTTTT.

This clonotype was seen many times. This chain connects TRBV6-5 to TRBJ2-5, with 7 bases matching TRBD1. The V gene end was trimmed by 5 bases and the J gene end by 1 base; junction bases not matched to a gene: 4. The CDR3 extends over 14 amino acids. The germline gives CDR1 MNHEY, CDR2 SVGAGI. In nucleotides, the CDR3 is TGTGCCAGCAGTCACAGGGGTGGCCAAGAGACCCAGTACTTC. Encoded protein: CASSHRGGQETQYF.

This clonotype was seen many times. The V gene is TRBV4-1, the J gene TRBJ2-7; tentative D call: TRBD2 (5 bases). The CDR3 is made up of 15 amino acids. V gave up 0 bases and J gave up 4 bases, with 13 bases separating them. Germline loops: CDR1 MGHRA, CDR2 YSYEKL. The CDR3 sequence is CASSQDLKSGYEQYF. CDR3 nucleotides: TGCGCCAGCAGCCAAGACCTCAAATCGGGGTACGAGCAGTACTTC.

This clonotype has at least ten counts. The V and J genes are TRBV24-1 and TRBJ2-2, with 13 bases aligning to TRBD2. After removal of 0 bases from V and 5 bases from J, the junction contained 5 bases not matched to a gene. Germline CDR1 KGHDR, CDR2 SFDVKD. This CDR3 has 18 residues. The CDR3 here is CATSDLKGLAGRTGELFF. The CDR3 DNA sequence: TGTGCCACCAGTGATTTGAAGGGACTAGCGGGACGGACCGGGGAGCTGTTTTTT.

This clonotype was seen at least ten times. The V and J genes are TRBV3-1 and TRBJ2-7; 12 bases fit TRBD1. V trimming: 3 bases; J trimming: 7 bases; junction bases outside the gene matches: 7. The CDR3 length is 15 residues. The germline V gene has CDR1 LGHDT and CDR2 YNNKEL (reference sequence). In DNA, the CDR3 is TGTGCCAGCAGCCAGTGGGACAGGGGGCTGGTTGAGCAGTACTTC. Translating gives CASSQWDRGLVEQYF.

V usage is TRBV6-1 and J usage is TRBJ2-5; D unclear. The CDR3 consists of 14 residues. Germline V gene data show CDR1 as MNHNS and CDR2 as SASEGT. Deletions cut 1 base from V and 2 bases from J, with 8 bases between. CDR3 amino acids: CASSEGALQETQYF. The CDR3 nucleotides are TGTGCCAGCAGTGAAGGAGCACTACAAGAGACCCAGTACTTC.

The chain joins TRBV6-1 to TRBJ1-1, with 10 bases that match TRBD1. The germline gives CDR1 MNHNS, CDR2 SASEGT. CDR3 size: 15 residues. The ends lost 6 bases at V and 3 bases at J; junction bases unmatched: 7. CDR3 DNA sequence: TGTGCCAGCAGCCGCCTGACAGGGGGCGACACTGAAGCTTTCTTT. It is translated as CASSRLTGGDTEAFF.

This clonotype has ten or more counts. The chain recombines TRBV6-2 or TRBV6-3 with TRBJ1-5; D perhaps matches TRBD1 (6 bases). The CDR3 has 14 residues. V was pared by 6 bases and J by 3 bases, with 12 bases between. The germline CDR1 and CDR2 sequences are MNHEY and SVGEGT. This CDR3 is CASRRRDNNQPQHF. The CDR3 DNA is TGTGCCAGCAGAAGGAGGGACAACAATCAGCCCCAGCATTTT.

This clonotype has at least ten counts. The CDR3 sequence: CASSLAGVADTQYF. The DNA of the CDR3 is TGTGCCAGCAGCTTAGCGGGAGTAGCAGATACGCAGTATTTT. The J gene is TRBJ2-3, the V gene TRBV7-9; perhaps TRBD2 as D (5 bases). V lost 0 bases to trimming and J lost 4 bases, with 8 bases between them. CDR1 and CDR2 (germline): SEHNR, FQNEAQ (reference sequence). There are 14 residues in the CDR3.

This clonotype was found many times. The chain carries TRBV6-4 and TRBJ2-6; TRBD2 agrees at 9 bases. This CDR3 region has 19 residues. J gave up 4 bases and V 7 bases, and 17 bases lay outside the gene matches. The germline CDR1 and CDR2 sequences are MRHNA and SNTAGT. CDR3 nucleotide sequence: TGTGCCAGCAAGCCCGGCTCCGCGGGAGGGACAAAAGGGGCCAACGTCCTGACTTTC. Translating gives CASKPGSAGGTKGANVLTF.

There are many counts of this clonotype. CDR3: CASSPNSGFQPQHF. The DNA of the CDR3 is TGTGCCAGCAGTCCCAATTCGGGGTTTCAGCCCCAGCATTTT. The chain uses TRBV12-3 or TRBV12-4 and TRBJ1-5; D unclear. The CDR3 runs 14 residues. Trimming pared 5 bases from V and 6 bases from J, leaving 14 bases between.

This clonotype was found many times. This chain joins TRBV28 and TRBJ1-2, with a weak D call TRBD1 (5 bases). Germline V gene lookup returns CDR1 MDHEN and CDR2 SYDVKM. The length of the CDR3 is 14 residues. Trimming pared 2 bases from V and 8 bases from J, leaving 15 bases between. CDR3 amino acids: CASSLGGQGWGYTF. In nucleotides, the CDR3 is TGTGCCAGCAGTTTAGGTGGGCAGGGCTGGGGCTACACCTTC.

The J gene is TRBJ2-1, the V gene TRBV11-1; TRBD2 is a possible D gene (5 bases). Trimming cost V 5 bases and J 4 bases, with 15 bases left between them. Germline V gene sequence: CDR1 SGHAT, CDR2 FQDESV (reference sequence). This CDR3 has 15 amino acids. CDR3 in amino acids: CASSASNSGYNEQFF. CDR3 DNA: TGTGCCAGCAGCGCGTCGAATTCGGGGTACAATGAGCAGTTCTTC.

Many counts were recorded for this clonotype. Possible read error: a much larger clone is one base away. This sequence joins TRBV12-5 and TRBJ1-2; D remains unclear. The germline CDR1 and CDR2 sequences are LGHNT and FRNRAP. This CDR3 has 13 amino acids. CDR3 in amino acids: CAGGLYKLYGYTF. CDR3 DNA: TGTGCTGGTGGTTTGTACAAACTCTATGGCTACACCTTC.

This clonotype has a count of ten or more. The V and J genes are TRBV18 and TRBJ1-2; tentative D call: TRBD1 (6 bases). V was shortened by 0 bases and J by 6 bases, with 20 bases between the two germline ends. This CDR3 contains 17 residues. The germline V gene encodes CDR1 KGHSH and CDR2 LQKENI. CDR3 coding DNA: TGTGCCAGCTCACCACCAGGGACTCTCGGGGGCTACGATGGCTACACCTTC. It codes for CASSPPGTLGGYDGYTF.

The rearrangement links TRBV2 to TRBJ2-7; 10 bases are shared with TRBD1. The CDR3 length is 13 residues. The germline CDR1 and CDR2 sequences are SNHLY and FYNNEI. V trimming: 7 bases; J trimming: 6 bases; junction bases outside the gene matches: 6. CDR3 sequence: CASKGQGFLEQYF. CDR3 in DNA: TGTGCCAGCAAGGGACAGGGGTTCCTCGAGCAGTACTTC.

This clonotype appeared many times. J is TRBJ2-2 and V is TRBV28; D assignment may be TRBD1 or TRBD2 (5 bases each). In germline, CDR1 is MDHEN, CDR2 SYDVKM. The CDR3 runs to 16 residues. V was cut by 6 bases and J by 7 bases, with 21 bases left in between. The CDR3 is CASRDDRDLSGGELFF. The CDR3 DNA sequence: TGTGCCAGCAGGGACGACCGGGACCTATCTGGCGGGGAGCTGTTTTTT.

Ten or more counts support this clonotype. The V call is TRBV12-3 or TRBV12-4, the J call TRBJ1-1, with no clear D. The V end lost 10 bases, the J end lost 6 bases, and 15 bases lay between the germline ends. This CDR3 is built from 12 residues. The CDR3 coding sequence is TGTGCCACCGGACTCTTCGAGGCTGAAGCTTTCTTT. Its translation is CATGLFEAEAFF.

The V and J genes are TRBV6-1 and TRBJ2-7; TRBD2 agrees at 7 bases. Trimming at V came to 7 bases and at J to 7 bases, leaving 13 bases not matched to a gene. CDR1 and CDR2 (germline): MNHNS, SASEGT. CDR3 length: 14 amino acids. The CDR3 protein is CASTTTQTSWEQYF. The CDR3 DNA is TGTGCCAGCACCACGACACAGACTAGCTGGGAGCAGTACTTC.

This clonotype was picked up many times. The chain links TRBV3-1 to TRBJ1-5, with D maybe TRBD1 (5 bases). V gave up 4 bases and J gave up 5 bases, with 9 bases separating them. This CDR3 has 13 residues. The V gene's germline CDR1 is LGHDT and CDR2 YNNKEL (reference sequence). DNA for the CDR3: TGTGCCAGCAGCCCCAGGGCGGATCAGCCCCAGCATTTT. Its translation is CASSPRADQPQHF.

This clonotype was found many times. The genes are TRBV6-1 and TRBJ2-3, with no clear D. The CDR3 sequence is 12 residues long. V lost 6 bases and J 0 bases, leaving 4 bases between the germline ends. Germline CDR1 reads MNHNS; CDR2 reads SASEGT. This chain's CDR3 is CASRDSTDTQYF. The DNA of the CDR3 is TGTGCCAGCAGAGACAGCACAGATACGCAGTATTTT.

This clonotype was seen ten or more times. The chain combines TRBV25-1 with TRBJ2-5; the match to TRBD2 covers 7 bases. The junction had 16 bases not matched to a gene; V was cut back by 1 base and J by 5 bases. The CDR3 contains 18 residues. The germline CDR1 and CDR2 sequences are MGHDK and SYGVNS. In DNA form, the CDR3 reads TGTGCCAGCAGTGAATCCCCAGGCGGGAGAGGCGCGGCGGAGACCCAGTACTTC. It is translated as CASSESPGGRGAAETQYF.

Many counts were recorded for this clonotype. The chain has TRBV29-1 and TRBJ1-1; D not resolved. Trimming pared 4 bases from V and 4 bases from J, leaving 10 bases between. Germline V CDR1 and CDR2: SQVTM, ANQGSEA. The CDR3 runs to 12 residues. CDR3 loop: CSVGAPGTEAFF. The CDR3 DNA sequence: TGCAGCGTTGGGGCCCCGGGCACTGAAGCTTTCTTT.

This chain links TRBV2 with TRBJ1-6, with D unclear. The CDR3 loop spans 11 amino acids. Trimming left V 3 bases short and J 10 bases short, with 4 bases between. Germline V gives CDR1 SNHLY, CDR2 FYNNEI. The CDR3 sequence is CASSDESPLHF. Here the CDR3 DNA reads TGTGCCAGCAGTGATGAGTCACCCCTCCACTTT.

This clonotype was observed at least ten times. CDR3 amino acids: CASTGGGTEAFF. The DNA for the CDR3 is TGCGCCAGCACCGGGGGGGGCACTGAAGCTTTCTTT. The rearrangement joins TRBV5-1 to TRBJ1-1; maybe TRBD1 (5 bases). Germline V gene sequence: CDR1 SGHRS, CDR2 YFSETQ. The CDR3 is 12 residues long. Trimming pared 6 bases from V and 4 bases from J, leaving 10 bases between.